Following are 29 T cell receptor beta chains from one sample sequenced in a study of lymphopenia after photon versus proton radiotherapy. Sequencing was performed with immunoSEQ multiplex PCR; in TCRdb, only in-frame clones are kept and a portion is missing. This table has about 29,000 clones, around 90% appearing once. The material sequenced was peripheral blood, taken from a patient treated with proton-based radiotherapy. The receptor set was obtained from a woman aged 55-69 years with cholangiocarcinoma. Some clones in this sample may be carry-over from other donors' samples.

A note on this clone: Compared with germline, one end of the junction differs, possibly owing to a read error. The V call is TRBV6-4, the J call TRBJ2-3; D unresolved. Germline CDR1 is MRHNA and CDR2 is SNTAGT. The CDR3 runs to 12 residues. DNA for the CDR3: TGTGCCAGCAGTTACTCGAGGGATACGCAGTATTTT. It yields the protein CASSYSRDTQYF.

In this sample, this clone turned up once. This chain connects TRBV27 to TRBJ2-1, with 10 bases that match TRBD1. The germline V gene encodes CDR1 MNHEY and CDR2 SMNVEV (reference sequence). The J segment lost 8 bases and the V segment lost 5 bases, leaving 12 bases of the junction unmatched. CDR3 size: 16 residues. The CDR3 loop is CASSPRTGGVIDEQFF. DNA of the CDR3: TGTGCCAGCAGTCCCCGGACAGGGGGAGTGATTGATGAGCAGTTCTTC.

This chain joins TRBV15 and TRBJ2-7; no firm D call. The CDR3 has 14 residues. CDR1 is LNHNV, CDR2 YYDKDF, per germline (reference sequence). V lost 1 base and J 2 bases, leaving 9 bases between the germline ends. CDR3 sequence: CATSRAPQAYEQYF. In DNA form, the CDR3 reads TGTGCCACCAGCAGAGCCCCCCAGGCCTACGAGCAGTACTTC.

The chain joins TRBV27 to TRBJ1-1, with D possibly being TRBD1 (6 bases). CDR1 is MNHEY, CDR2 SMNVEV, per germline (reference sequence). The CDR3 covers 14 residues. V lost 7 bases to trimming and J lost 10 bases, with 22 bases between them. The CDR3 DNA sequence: TGTGCCAGCATCCAAAGGCGGGGGGCATATGGAGCTTTCTTT. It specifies CASIQRRGAYGAFF.

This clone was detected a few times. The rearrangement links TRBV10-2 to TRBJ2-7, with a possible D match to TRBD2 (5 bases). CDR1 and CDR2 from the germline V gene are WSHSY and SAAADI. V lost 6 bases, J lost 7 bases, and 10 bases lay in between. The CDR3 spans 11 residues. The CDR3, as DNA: TGCGCCAGCAGGTACGAGCGGGAGCAGTACTTC. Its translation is CASRYEREQYF.

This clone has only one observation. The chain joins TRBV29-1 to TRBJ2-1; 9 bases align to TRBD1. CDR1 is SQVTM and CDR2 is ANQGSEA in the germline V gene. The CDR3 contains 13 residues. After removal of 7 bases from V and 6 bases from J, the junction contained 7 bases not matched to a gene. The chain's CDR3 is CSAIQGAVNEQFF. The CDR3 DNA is TGCAGCGCCATACAGGGGGCGGTCAATGAGCAGTTCTTC.

The CDR3 region has the DNA TGTGCCAGCAAAGGGCAGAAAACAAGCAATCAGCCCCAGCATTTT. Protein sequence: CASKGQKTSNQPQHF. The chain combines TRBV2 with TRBJ1-5; D gene unclear. Germline CDR1 and CDR2: SNHLY and FYNNEI. Trimming took off 7 bases at V and 1 base at J, with 14 bases between the two ends. The CDR3 has 15 residues.

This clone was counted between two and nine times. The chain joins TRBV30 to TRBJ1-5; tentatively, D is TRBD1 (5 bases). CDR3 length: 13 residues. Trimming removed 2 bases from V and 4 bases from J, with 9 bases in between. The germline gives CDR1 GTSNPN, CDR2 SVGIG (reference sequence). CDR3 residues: CAWSHRRNQPQHF. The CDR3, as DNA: TGTGCCTGGAGTCACAGGAGAAATCAGCCCCAGCATTTT.

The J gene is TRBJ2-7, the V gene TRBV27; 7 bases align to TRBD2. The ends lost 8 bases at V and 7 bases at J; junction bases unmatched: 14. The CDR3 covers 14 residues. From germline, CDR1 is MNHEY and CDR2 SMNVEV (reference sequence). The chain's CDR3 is CASRPQWGGWEQYF. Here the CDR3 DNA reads TGTGCCAGCCGACCCCAGTGGGGGGGTTGGGAGCAGTACTTC.

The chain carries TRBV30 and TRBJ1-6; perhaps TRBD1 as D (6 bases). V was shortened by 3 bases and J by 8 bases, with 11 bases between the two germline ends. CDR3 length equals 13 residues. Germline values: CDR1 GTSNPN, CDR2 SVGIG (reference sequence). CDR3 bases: TGTGCCTGGAGGGGGGACAATCATTCACCCCTCCACTTT. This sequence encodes CAWRGDNHSPLHF. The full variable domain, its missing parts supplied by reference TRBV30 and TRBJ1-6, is SQTIHQWPATLVQPVGSPLSLECTVEGTSNPNLYWYRQAAGRGLQLLFYSVGIGQISSEVPQNLSASRPQDRQFILSSKKLLLSDSGFYLCAWRGDNHSPLHFGNGTRLTVT.

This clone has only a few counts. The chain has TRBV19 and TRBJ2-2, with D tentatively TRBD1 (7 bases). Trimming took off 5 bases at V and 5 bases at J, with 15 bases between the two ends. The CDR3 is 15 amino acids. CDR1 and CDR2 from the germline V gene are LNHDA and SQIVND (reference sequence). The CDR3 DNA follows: TGTGCCAGTAGTCCCCCGGAGGGGGCGACCGGGGAGCTGTTTTTT. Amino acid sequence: CASSPPEGATGELFF.

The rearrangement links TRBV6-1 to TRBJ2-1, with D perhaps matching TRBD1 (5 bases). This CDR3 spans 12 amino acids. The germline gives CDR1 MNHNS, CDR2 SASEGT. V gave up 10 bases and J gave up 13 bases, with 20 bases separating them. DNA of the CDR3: TGTGCCACACATAAGACAGCAAATAACCAGTTCTTC. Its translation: CATHKTANNQFF.

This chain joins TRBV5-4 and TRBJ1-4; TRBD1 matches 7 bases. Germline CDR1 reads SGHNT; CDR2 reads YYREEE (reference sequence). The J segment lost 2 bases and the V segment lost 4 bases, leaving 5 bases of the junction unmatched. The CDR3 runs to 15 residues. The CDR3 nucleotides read TGTGCCAGCAGCAGAAACAGGGGCACTAATGAAAAACTGTTTTTT. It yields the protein CASSRNRGTNEKLFF.

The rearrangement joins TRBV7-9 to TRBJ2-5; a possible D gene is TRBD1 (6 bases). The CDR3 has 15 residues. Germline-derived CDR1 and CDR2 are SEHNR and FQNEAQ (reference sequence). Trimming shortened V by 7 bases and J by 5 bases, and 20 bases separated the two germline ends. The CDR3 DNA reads TGTGCCAGCACCCGGGCCGGGAACAGGGCGGAGACCCAGTACTTC. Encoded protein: CASTRAGNRAETQYF.

The CDR3: CASSPGSTDTQYF. CDR3 in DNA: TGTGCCAGCTCACCGGGGTCCACAGATACGCAGTATTTT. The chain uses TRBV18 and TRBJ2-3, with D unclear. V was shortened by 3 bases and J by 2 bases, with 6 bases between the two germline ends. The CDR3 extends over 13 amino acids. Germline-derived CDR1 and CDR2 are KGHSH and LQKENI. Combining the CDR3 with reference TRBV18 and TRBJ2-3 gives the whole variable domain NAGVMQNPRHLVRRRGQEARLRCSPMKGHSHVYWYRQLPEEGLKFMVYLQKENIIDESGMPKERFSAEFPKEGPSILRIQQVVRGDSAAYFCASSPGSTDTQYFGPGTRLTVL.

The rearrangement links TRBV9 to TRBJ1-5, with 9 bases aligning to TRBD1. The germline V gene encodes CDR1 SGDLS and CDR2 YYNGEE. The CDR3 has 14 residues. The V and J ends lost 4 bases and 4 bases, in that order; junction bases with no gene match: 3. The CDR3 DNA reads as TGTGCCAGCAGCTGGACAGGGGCTAATCAGCCCCAGCATTTT. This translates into CASSWTGANQPQHF.

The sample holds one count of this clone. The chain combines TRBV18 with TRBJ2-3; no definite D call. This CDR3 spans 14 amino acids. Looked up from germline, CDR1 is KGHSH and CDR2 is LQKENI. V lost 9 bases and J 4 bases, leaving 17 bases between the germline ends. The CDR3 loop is CASLTTRSADTQYF. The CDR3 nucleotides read TGTGCCAGTCTCACCACCAGGTCCGCAGATACGCAGTATTTT. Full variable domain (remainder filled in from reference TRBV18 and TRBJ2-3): NAGVMQNPRHLVRRRGQEARLRCSPMKGHSHVYWYRQLPEEGLKFMVYLQKENIIDESGMPKERFSAEFPKEGPSILRIQQVVRGDSAAYFCASLTTRSADTQYFGPGTRLTVL.

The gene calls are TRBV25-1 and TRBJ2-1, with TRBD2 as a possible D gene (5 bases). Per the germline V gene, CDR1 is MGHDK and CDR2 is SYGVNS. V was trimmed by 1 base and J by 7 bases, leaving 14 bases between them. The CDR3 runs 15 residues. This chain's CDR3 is CASSELTGWINEQFF. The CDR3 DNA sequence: TGTGCCAGCAGTGAATTAACGGGATGGATTAATGAGCAGTTCTTC.

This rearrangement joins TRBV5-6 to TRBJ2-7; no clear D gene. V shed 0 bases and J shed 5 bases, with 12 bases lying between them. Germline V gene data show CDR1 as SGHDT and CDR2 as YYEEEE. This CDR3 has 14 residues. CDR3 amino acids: CASSLEGTGHEQYF. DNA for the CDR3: TGTGCCAGCAGCTTGGAGGGTACGGGCCACGAGCAGTACTTC. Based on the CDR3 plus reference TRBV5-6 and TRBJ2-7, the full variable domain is DAGVTQSPTHLIKTRGQQVTLRCSPKSGHDTVSWYQQALGQGPQFIFQYYEEEERQRGNFPDRFSGHQFPNYSSELNVNALLLGDSALYLCASSLEGTGHEQYFGPGTRLTVT.

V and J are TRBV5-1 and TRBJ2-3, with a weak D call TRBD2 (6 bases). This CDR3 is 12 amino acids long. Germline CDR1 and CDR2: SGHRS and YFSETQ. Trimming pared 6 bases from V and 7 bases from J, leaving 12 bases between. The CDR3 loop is CASIGGLNTQYF. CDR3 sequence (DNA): TGCGCCAGCATCGGGGGACTTAATACGCAGTATTTT. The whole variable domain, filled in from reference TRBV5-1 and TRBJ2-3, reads KAGVTQTPRYLIKTRGQQVTLSCSPISGHRSVSWYQQTPGQGLQFLFEYFSETQRNKGNFPGRFSGRQFSNSRSEMNVSTLELGDSALYLCASIGGLNTQYFGPGTRLTVL.

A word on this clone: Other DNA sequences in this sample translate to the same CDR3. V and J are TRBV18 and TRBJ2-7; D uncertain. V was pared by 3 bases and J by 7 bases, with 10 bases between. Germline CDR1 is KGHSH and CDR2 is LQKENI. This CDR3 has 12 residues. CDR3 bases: TGTGCCAGCTCACCGTACGACTCTGAGCAGTACTTC. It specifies CASSPYDSEQYF.

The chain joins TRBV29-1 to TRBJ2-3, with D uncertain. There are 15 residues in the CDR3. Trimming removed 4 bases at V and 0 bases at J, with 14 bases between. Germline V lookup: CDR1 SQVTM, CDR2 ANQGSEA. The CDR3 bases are TGCAGCGTTGTAAGGCTTGATACTAGCACAGATACGCAGTATTTT. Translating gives CSVVRLDTSTDTQYF.

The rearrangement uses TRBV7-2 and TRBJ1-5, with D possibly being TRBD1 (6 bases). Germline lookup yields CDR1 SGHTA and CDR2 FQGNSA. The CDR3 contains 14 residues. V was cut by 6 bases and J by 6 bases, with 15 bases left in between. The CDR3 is CASRDRSYGQPQHF. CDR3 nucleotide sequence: TGTGCCAGCAGGGACAGATCTTACGGTCAGCCCCAGCATTTT.

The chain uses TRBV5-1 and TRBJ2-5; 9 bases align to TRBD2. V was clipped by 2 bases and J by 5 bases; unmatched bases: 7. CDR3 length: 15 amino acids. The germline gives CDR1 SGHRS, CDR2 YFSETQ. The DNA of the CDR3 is TGCGCCAGCAGCTTAGTCGCGGGGGGGCCCGAGACCCAGTACTTC. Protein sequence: CASSLVAGGPETQYF.

The CDR3 is CASSRPHYEQYF. The CDR3 bases are TGTGCCAGCAGCCGACCGCACTACGAGCAGTACTTC. This chain connects TRBV7-3 to TRBJ2-7; D not certain. The CDR3 runs to 12 residues. V lost 5 bases and J lost 3, with 8 bases in between. Germline V lookup: CDR1 SGHTA, CDR2 FQGTGA. Based on the CDR3 plus reference TRBV7-3 and TRBJ2-7, the full variable domain is GAGVSQTPSNKVTEKGKYVELRCDPISGHTALYWYRQSLGQGPEFLIYFQGTGAADDSGLPNDRFFAVRPEGSVSTLKIQRTERGDSAVYLCASSRPHYEQYFGPGTRLTVT.

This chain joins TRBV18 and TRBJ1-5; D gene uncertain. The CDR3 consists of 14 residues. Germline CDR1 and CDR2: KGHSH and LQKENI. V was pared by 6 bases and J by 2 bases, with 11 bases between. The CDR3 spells CASSALAGNQPQHF. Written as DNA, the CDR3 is TGTGCCAGCTCGGCCCTTGCGGGCAATCAGCCCCAGCATTTT.

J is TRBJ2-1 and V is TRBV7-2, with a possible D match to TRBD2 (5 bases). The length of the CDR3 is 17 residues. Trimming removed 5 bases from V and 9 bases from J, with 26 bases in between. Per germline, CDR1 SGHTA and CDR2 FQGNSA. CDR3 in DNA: TGTGCCAGCAGCCCCCCCCGAGGGAGAGGAAACCACGGTGAGCAGTTCTTC. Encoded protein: CASSPPRGRGNHGEQFF.

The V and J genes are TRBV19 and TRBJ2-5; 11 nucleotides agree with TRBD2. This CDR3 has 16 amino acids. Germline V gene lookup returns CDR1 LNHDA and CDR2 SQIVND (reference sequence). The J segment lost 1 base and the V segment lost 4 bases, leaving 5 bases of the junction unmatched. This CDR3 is CASSRSSGGIQETQYF. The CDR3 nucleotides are TGTGCCAGTAGTAGATCTAGCGGGGGGATCCAAGAGACCCAGTACTTC.

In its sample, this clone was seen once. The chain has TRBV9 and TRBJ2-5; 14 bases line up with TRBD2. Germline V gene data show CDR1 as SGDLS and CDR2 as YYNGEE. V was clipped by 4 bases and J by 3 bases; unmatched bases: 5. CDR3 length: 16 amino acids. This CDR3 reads CASSSVGLAGEETQYF. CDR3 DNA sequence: TGTGCCAGCAGCTCCGTGGGACTAGCGGGGGAAGAGACCCAGTACTTC.